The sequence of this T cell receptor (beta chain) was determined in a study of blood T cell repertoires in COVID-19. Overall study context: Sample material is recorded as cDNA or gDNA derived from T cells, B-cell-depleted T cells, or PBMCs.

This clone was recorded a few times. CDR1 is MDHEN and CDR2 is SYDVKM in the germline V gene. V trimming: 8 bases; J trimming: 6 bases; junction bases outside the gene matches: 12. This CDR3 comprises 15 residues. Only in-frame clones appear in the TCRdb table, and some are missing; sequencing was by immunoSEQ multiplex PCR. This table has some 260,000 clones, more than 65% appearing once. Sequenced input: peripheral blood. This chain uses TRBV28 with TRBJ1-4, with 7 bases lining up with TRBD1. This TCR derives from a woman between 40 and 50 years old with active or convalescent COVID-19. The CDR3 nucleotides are TGTGCCAGCGTTGAAAGGAAGGGGGCCTATGAAAAACTGTTTTTT. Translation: CASVERKGAYEKLFF.